This entry features one T cell receptor (beta chain) sequence. Authors' analysis steps: Reference gene primer amplification gave estimated nucleated cell counts. Generated by immunoSEQ multiplex PCR, the TCRdb table keeps only in-frame clones and is missing some. V and J calls and clone size are given by that table; D and trimming were obtained from the DNA. The repertoire holds some 150,000 clones, with around 86% as singletons. This sample is drawn from a study of blood T cell repertoires in COVID-19. Study summary: Specimens from acute and convalescent COVID-19 originated in the United States, Italy and Spain. PBMCs, B-cell-depleted T cells, or T cells provided the cDNA or gDNA that made up the material.

The V and J ends lost 3 bases and 8 bases, in that order; junction bases with no gene match: 4. Germline values: CDR1 KGHSH, CDR2 LQKENI. The CDR3 runs 14 residues. This clonotype originated in a woman aged 55 to 70 with active or convalescent COVID-19. The specimen sequenced was peripheral blood. V usage is TRBV18 and J usage is TRBJ1-2; the match to TRBD1 covers 12 bases. This chain's CDR3 is CASSPGQGAQGYTF. In DNA form, the CDR3 reads TGTGCCAGCTCACCGGGACAGGGGGCACAAGGCTACACCTTC.